The entry that follows covers one TCR beta chain sequence. Its antigen remains undetermined. There are no base qualities to consult, and no much larger clone falls within one base. The record originates from a study (dated by TCRdb to between 2021 and 2024). V gives up 2 bases and J gives up 5 bases, and the segment between their germline ends measures 4 bases. The CDR3 sequence holds 12 residues, the cysteine and phenylalanine included. Of all the DNA, just the CDR3 is kept, 36 bases in frame from base 1. The CDR1 and CDR2 encoded by the germline V gene are SGDLS and YYNGEE. PBMCs were separated from peripheral blood, and TCR beta sequencing was performed on genomic DNA obtained from unsorted PBMCs. Results the study describes overall, beyond this receptor: Further investigation, including longitudinal sampling and assessment of a control group, is stated by the authors to be required.

TCR beta chain repertoires were profiled by survey-level sequencing on the immunoSEQ platform. Under the source paper's analysis protocol: Repertoire diversity was quantified by the inverse Simpson index, and CDR3 amino acid length spectratypes and V-J pairing frequencies were compared. Clonotypes specific to SARS-CoV-2, CMV, influenza A and EBV were annotated by matching TCR beta CDR3 sequences against VDJdb. TCRdb provides this immuneACCESS table in a form limited to in-frame rearrangements. Some clones are lacking; in checked studies, under half of them reflect an unresolved V gene, and why the rest are absent is not known. The V and J calls and clone size were taken over from that table, and D and trimming were inferred from the DNA. A total of 60,000 to 75,000 clones appear in this sample, roughly 93% of them only once. Roughly 4.5% of the sample comes from the top ten.

The receptor's source is a man in his forties with rheumatoid arthritis. The V and J segments used are TRBV9 and TRBJ2-2; the D gene assignment is ambiguous. The specimen was PBMCs. The DNA sequence follows: TGTGCCAGCAGCGTTCGTACCGGGGAGCTGTTTTTT. This codes for CASSVRTGELFF.